A selection of T cell receptor beta chains follows, all from one sample in a study of blood T cell repertoires in COVID-19. Profiling relied on immunoSEQ multiplex PCR, and the TCRdb table lists in-frame clones only, not all of them. The sample records 250,000 to 350,000 clones, 80% to 95% being singletons. Sequenced sample: peripheral blood. These receptors originate from a woman aged 30 to 39 with COVID-19, enrolled during active disease. Each CDR3 is given with its conserved first and last residue. Where a row states a size, it is once, few, many or the class of an expanded clone; other rows omit it.

size,J,V,CDR3
.,TRBJ2-2,TRBV10-3,CAISPTGNSGELFF
.,TRBJ2-1,TRBV6-5,CASTRAGGTYNEQFF
.,TRBJ2-7,TRBV4-2,CASSLVAGTYEQYF
.,TRBJ2-7,TRBV4-3,CASSPGANSYEQYF
few,TRBJ2-7,TRBV2,CASRGTGGLFEQYF
.,TRBJ2-7,TRBV6-2/TRBV6-3,CASSYPSGAASYEQYF
few,TRBJ2-1,TRBV7-9,CASSLGEGHKQFF
.,TRBJ2-2,TRBV6-6,CASSLTRTGATTGELFF
.,TRBJ2-1,TRBV4-1,CASSHYGSNEQFF
.,TRBJ1-1,TRBV18,CASSLKSRENTEAFF
.,TRBJ2-7,TRBV30,CAWSGSSGRAVEQYF
once,TRBJ1-6,TRBV30,CAWSVHRVGSPLHF
once,TRBJ2-5,TRBV11-2,CASSPRTSGFPGKTQYF
.,TRBJ1-6,TRBV7-6,CASSLADRTNSPLHF
.,TRBJ1-4,TRBV25-1,CASSDIGPGEQFF
.,TRBJ2-1,TRBV19,CASSGSSYNEQFF
.,TRBJ2-1,TRBV19,CASSPTRGAPQKQFF
.,TRBJ2-1,TRBV5-4,CASSYQGRREYNEQFF
.,TRBJ2-7,TRBV5-1,CASSLEQGRNEQYF
.,TRBJ2-2,TRBV19,CASSTSGRVDTGELFF